Shown below are 3 T cell receptor delta chains from a single sample sequenced in a study of γδ T cells in repeated Plasmodium falciparum infection. Gammadelta T cells were flow-sorted from PBMC into Vgamma9/Vdelta2+ and Vdelta2-negative populations for bulk analysis. TCRdb re-analyzed the multiplex PCR reads via CATT. The repertoire consists of 50,000 or so delta-chain clones, with roughly 1.6% occurring once and the leading ten covering 6.5% to 9.5%. Sequencing was carried out using gamma-delta T cells from blood. These receptor sequences come from a pool of human donors (malaria-infected and uninfected, not separated).

This clone was seen more than once but under ten times. The protein in TCRdb stems from a much larger clone and differs at residue 12 from this DNA's translation, likely a read error; here the protein is translated from the DNA. The rearrangement links TRDV1 to TRDJ1; 8 bases match TRDD3. The J gene, left out of TCRdb, was set here by checking the DNA against germline. The CDR3 extends over 16 amino acids. V dropped 2 bases and J dropped 6; count of bases not matched to a gene: 11. The germline V gene encodes CDR1 TSWWSYY and CDR2 QGS. The CDR3 sequence: CALGEMGGGSLNKLIF. CDR3 coding DNA: TGTGCTCTTGGGGAAATGGGTGGGGGATCTCTCAATAAACTCATCTTT.

This clone was seen a few times. The protein given by TCRdb reflects a much larger clone and differs at residue 3 from this DNA's translation, likely from a read error; the protein shown is the DNA's translation. The chain couples TRDV1 to TRDJ1; D may be TRDD3 (6 bases). Germline V gene data show CDR1 as TSWWSYY and CDR2 as QGS. The CDR3 contains 17 residues. The CDR3 DNA sequence: TGTGCTTTTGGGACTTCTACAAACTGGGAGAACACCGATAAACTCATCTTT. Translating gives CAFGTSTNWENTDKLIF.

Turning to this clone: The translation of this DNA and the TCRdb protein of a much larger clone differ at residue 6, probably owing to a read error; the protein shown here is translated from the DNA. The chain joins TRDV1 to TRDJ1; 11 bases line up with TRDD3. Germline V gives CDR1 TSWWSYY, CDR2 QGS. J lost 0 bases, V lost 3 bases, and 21 bases had no gene match. CDR3 length: 22 amino acids. The CDR3 reads CALGDSSFYWGIGSSYTDKLIF. DNA for the CDR3: TGTGCTCTTGGGGACTCTTCCTTCTACTGGGGGATAGGGTCGTCGTACACCGATAAACTCATCTTT.